What follows is one T cell receptor (beta chain) and its context. Its target is not known. The sample belongs to a study of shared clonotypes between healthy human individuals. Whole-study results and caveats: Between a handful of donors, naive CD4 clonotypes were shared at a level of approximately 5%.

This CDR3 has 15 amino acids. The germline V gene has CDR1 WSHSY and CDR2 SAAADI. J lost 7 bases, V lost 3 bases, and 6 bases had no gene match. Measured with immunoSEQ multiplex PCR; TCRdb has only the in-frame clones, and not every one. The sample consists of under 350,000 clones, more than 75% of them appearing once. Pooled CD45RO+ cells and CCR7-negative CD45RA+ TemRA cells made up CD8 memory. The chain joins TRBV10-2 to TRBJ2-2, with TRBD2 matching over 9 bases. This TCR was sampled from a man aged 18 to 30 in good health. Specimen: memory CD8+ T cells sorted from blood. Specified subset: CD45RO+ cells pooled with CCR7-negative TemRA cells. CDR3 bases: TGCGCCAGCAGTGATAGCGGGAGTAGTGACGGGGAGCTGTTTTTT. It specifies CASSDSGSSDGELFF.